The text below deals with one TCR beta chain. It lacks a known antigen. No qualities accompany the bases; no much larger clone lies one base away. Samples from volunteer blood donors who had recovered from COVID-19 were contributed by a second Seattle source. Each collaborating institution followed its own protocols to collect whole blood in K2EDTA tubes. For TCRbeta analysis, collaborator samples were shipped as frozen whole blood, as isolated PBMCs, or as DNA extracted from either sample type. This specimen comes from a study of blood T cell repertoires in COVID-19 (dated by TCRdb to the early 2020s). For the wider study: Collaborator samples came from the United States, Italy and Spain and covered acute and convalescent phases of COVID-19. The material from the prospective study consisted of cDNA or gDNA derived from T cells, B-cell-depleted T cells, or PBMCs. Subjects who had been exposed to COVID-19, were actively infected with it, or had recovered from it provided the deeply sampled blood TCRbeta repertoires that made up the dataset. The repertoires were made available in a free public database intended to serve as a resource for research on the immune response to SARS-CoV-2. Samples came from the ongoing ImmuneRACE study (first 160 participants) plus 1,254 subjects from 6 global collaborators. Nearly every sample came with metadata listing a de-identified subject ID, COVID-19 status, age in years and sex. Where available, HLA class I and class II types were taken from metadata supplied by the sample provider and were not determined by assay-based typing. Results and caveats for the whole study, not just this receptor: The amount of clinical and demographic metadata varied by source and participant and was provided uncurated.

TCRbeta CDR3 regions were amplified from genomic DNA using the immunoSEQ Assay, a bias-controlled multiplex PCR. The authors' analysis ran thus. Nucleated cell counts per sample were estimated from amplification of reference gene primers within the assay. To quantify the absolute abundance of each unique TCRbeta CDR3 rearrangement, sequence reads were collapsed and filtered. Productive Simpson clonality was computed per sample as the square root of Simpson's diversity index over productive rearrangements. TCRdb retrieved this table from immuneACCESS and kept in-frame rearrangements only. Not all clones are present; in checked studies, unresolved V genes account for under half, and no reason is known for the remainder. The DNA was the basis for D and trimming; V, J and clone size are from that table. This sample gives 300,000 to 350,000 clones in total; under 95% of them show up just once. Under 3.5% of the sample is held by the ten biggest clonotypes.

Unmatched junction bases come to 4, with V trimmed by 3 bases and J by 5 bases. Inclusive of the bounding cysteine and phenylalanine, the CDR3 is 15 residues long. The entry retains the CDR3 DNA only, 45 bases that are in frame from base 1. According to the germline V gene, CDR1 reads SGHRS and CDR2 reads YFSETQ. The sequenced material came from peripheral blood. The chain is encoded by TRBV5-1 joined to TRBJ2-2, with 10 bases aligning to TRBD1. This sequence originates from a woman aged 18-29 years who had recovered from COVID-19. The sequenced DNA: TGCGCCAGCAGCTGGAGGGACAGGGGTACCGGGGAGCTGTTTTTT. This codes for CASSWRDRGTGELFF.